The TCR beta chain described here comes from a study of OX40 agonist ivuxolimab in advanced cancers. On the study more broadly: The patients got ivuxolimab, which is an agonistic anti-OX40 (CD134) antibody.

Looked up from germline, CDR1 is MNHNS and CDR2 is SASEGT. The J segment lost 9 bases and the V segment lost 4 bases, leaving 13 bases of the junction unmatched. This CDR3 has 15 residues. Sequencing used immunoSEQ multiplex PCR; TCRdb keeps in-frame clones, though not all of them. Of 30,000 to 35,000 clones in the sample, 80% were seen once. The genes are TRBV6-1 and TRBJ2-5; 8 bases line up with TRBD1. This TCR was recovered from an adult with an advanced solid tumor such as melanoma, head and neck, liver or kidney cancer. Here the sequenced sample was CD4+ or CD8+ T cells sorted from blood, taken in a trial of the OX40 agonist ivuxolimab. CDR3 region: CASSGLQGVGVAQYF. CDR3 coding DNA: TGTGCCAGCAGTGGATTACAGGGGGTCGGAGTGGCCCAGTACTTC.